These 28 T cell receptor beta chains originate from one sample sequenced in a study of cytomegalovirus exposure and HLA in healthy donors (TCRdb year 2017). Libraries were built with the immunoSEQ multiplex PCR assay. For the multiplex PCR, a mixture combining 60 forward primers for TCR Vbeta segments and 13 reverse primers for TCR Jbeta segments was used. Drawn from immuneACCESS, this table holds only the in-frame rearrangements with V and J called that TCRdb kept. Clones are partly lost; checked studies trace under half to an unresolved V gene and leave the rest unexplained. The sample has 95,000 to 150,000 clones on record, more than 75% of them singletons. The ten biggest clones cover 9.5% to 13% of the sample. The sequenced material came from PBMCs. Source of these receptors: a young man in good health and CMV-seropositive.

CDR3 amino acids: CASSLDLPGNTIYF. The DNA for the CDR3 is TGTGCCAGCAGCTTAGATCTTCCTGGAAACACCATATATTTT. V gene TRBV11-2 combines with J gene TRBJ1-3; no clear D. The germline gives CDR1 SGHAT, CDR2 FQNNGV. V was trimmed by 0 bases and J by 2 bases, leaving 5 bases between them. This CDR3 contains 14 residues.

The rearrangement joins TRBV6-1 to TRBJ2-5, with 9 bases fitting TRBD2. There are 16 residues in the CDR3. From germline, CDR1 is MNHNS and CDR2 SASEGT. After removal of 0 bases from V and 4 bases from J, the junction contained 6 bases not matched to a gene. The CDR3 loop reads CASSEAISGSGETQYF. The CDR3 DNA reads as TGTGCCAGCAGTGAAGCTATTAGCGGGAGTGGAGAGACCCAGTACTTC.

Comment on this clone: Mismatch with germline at one junction end may stem from a read error. This chain connects TRBV6-5 to TRBJ2-2; 9 positions agree with TRBD2. The germline gives CDR1 MNHEY, CDR2 SVGAGI. The CDR3 totals 15 residues. The CDR3 DNA sequence: TGTGCCAGCAGTTTTATAGCGGGAGAGCGCGGGAAGCTGTTTTTT. It specifies CASSFIAGERGKLFF.

V gene TRBV6-6 combines with J gene TRBJ2-2, with 7 bases that match TRBD1. The V gene end was trimmed by 6 bases and the J gene end by 7 bases; junction bases not matched to a gene: 5. The germline V gene has CDR1 MNHNY and CDR2 SVGAGI (reference sequence). The CDR3 runs to 13 residues. CDR3 bases: TGTGCCAGCAGCTATACAGGGGTCGGGGAGCTGTTTTTT. This sequence encodes CASSYTGVGELFF.

This clone has more than one count but fewer than ten. This sequence joins TRBV2 and TRBJ1-5; TRBD1 agrees at 7 bases. J was trimmed by 6 bases and V by 4 bases; bases with no gene match: 9. The germline V gene encodes CDR1 SNHLY and CDR2 FYNNEI. This CDR3 is 15 amino acids long. Written as DNA, the CDR3 is TGTGCCAGCAGTGCTGCGTACAGGGGCGGTCAGCCCCAGCATTTT. It specifies CASSAAYRGGQPQHF.

A few counts support this clone. The rearrangement joins TRBV9 to TRBJ1-4, with D maybe TRBD1 (5 bases). V was pared by 3 bases and J by 6 bases, with 24 bases between. This CDR3 is 18 amino acids long. Germline V lookup: CDR1 SGDLS, CDR2 YYNGEE. The CDR3 here is CASSGTPGPGRAHEKLFF. In DNA form, the CDR3 reads TGTGCCAGCAGCGGCACCCCAGGCCCAGGGAGGGCCCATGAAAAACTGTTTTTT.

The V and J genes are TRBV19 and TRBJ2-7; 7 bases line up with TRBD2. V lost 4 bases to trimming and J lost 5 bases; unmatched junction nucleotides: 8. Germline V gives CDR1 LNHDA, CDR2 SQIVND (reference sequence). This CDR3 comprises 14 residues. CDR3 amino acids: CASSTAGLTNEQYF. DNA for the CDR3: TGTGCCAGTAGTACAGCGGGATTGACAAACGAGCAGTACTTC.

This clone occurred a few times. The chain carries TRBV10-3 and TRBJ2-5; TRBD2 might be the D (6 bases). Looked up from germline, CDR1 is ENHRY and CDR2 is SYGVKD. V was trimmed by 6 bases and J by 4 bases, leaving 6 bases between them. This CDR3 spans 11 amino acids. CDR3 protein: CAIRGGETQYF. CDR3 in DNA: TGTGCCATCAGGGGGGGAGAGACCCAGTACTTC.

The rearrangement links TRBV27 to TRBJ2-7; TRBD1 aligns across 7 bases. The germline V gene has CDR1 MNHEY and CDR2 SMNVEV (reference sequence). V dropped 5 bases and J dropped 4; count of bases not matched to a gene: 5. This CDR3 is 13 amino acids long. The CDR3 DNA is TGTGCCAGCAGTGCCAACAGGGGATACGAGCAGTACTTC. Translated, it gives CASSANRGYEQYF.

The chain couples TRBV19 to TRBJ2-1; 8 nucleotides line up with TRBD2. The CDR3 sequence is 15 residues long. V lost 7 bases, J lost 3 bases, and 8 bases stayed unmatched. In germline, CDR1 is LNHDA, CDR2 SQIVND (reference sequence). The CDR3 coding sequence is TGTGCCAGTACCCCATCCGCGGGAGGCTACAATGAGCAGTTCTTC. As protein: CASTPSAGGYNEQFF. The full variable domain, its missing parts supplied by reference TRBV19 and TRBJ2-1, is DGGITQSPKYLFRKEGQNVTLSCEQNLNHDAMYWYRQDPGQGLRLIYYSQIVNDFQKGDIAEGYSVSREKKESFPLTVTSAQKNPTAFYLCASTPSAGGYNEQFFGPGTRLTVL.

V usage is TRBV28 and J usage is TRBJ1-2, with 7 bases aligning to TRBD1. This CDR3 contains 14 residues. J was trimmed by 4 bases and V by 1 base; bases with no gene match: 3. Looked up from germline, CDR1 is MDHEN and CDR2 is SYDVKM. The DNA for the CDR3 is TGTGCCAGCAGTTTATCGTACAGGGGCTATGGCTACACCTTC. Amino acids: CASSLSYRGYGYTF.

This clone was seen only once. This rearrangement joins TRBV27 to TRBJ2-1; the match to TRBD2 covers 13 bases. The V segment lost 3 bases and the J segment 7 bases; nucleotides outside the gene matches: 9. The V gene's germline CDR1 is MNHEY and CDR2 SMNVEV (reference sequence). The CDR3 loop spans 17 amino acids. CDR3 nucleotides: TGTGCCAGCAGTTTGTTGACTAGCGGGAGGCATAGAAATGAGCAGTTCTTC. Amino acids: CASSLLTSGRHRNEQFF.

The genes are TRBV11-2 and TRBJ2-4, with TRBD2 as a possible D gene (6 bases). Germline CDR1 is SGHAT and CDR2 is FQNNGV. The V end was cut by 5 bases, the J end by 9 bases, with 14 bases between. The CDR3 is made up of 13 amino acids. CDR3 in DNA: TGTGCCAGCAGCGAGACTAGGGGCGTCATTCAGTACTTC. Its translation: CASSETRGVIQYF. The whole variable domain, filled in from reference TRBV11-2 and TRBJ2-4, reads EAGVAQSPRYKIIEKRQSVAFWCNPISGHATLYWYQQILGQGPKLLIQFQNNGVVDDSQLPKDRFSAERLKGVDSTLKIQPAKLEDSAVYLCASSETRGVIQYFGAGTRLSVL.

This clone was seen just once. The chain recombines TRBV10-1 with TRBJ2-7, with 10 bases fitting TRBD1. Germline V gene data show CDR1 as WNHNN and CDR2 as SYGVQD (reference sequence). The CDR3 loop spans 15 amino acids. The J segment lost 3 bases and the V segment lost 3 bases, leaving 5 bases of the junction unmatched. The CDR3 spells CASSDPGTGVYEQYF. The CDR3 region has the DNA TGCGCCAGCAGTGACCCCGGGACAGGGGTCTACGAGCAGTACTTC.

Only a few counts were recorded for this clone. The chain uses TRBV7-9 and TRBJ2-3; D is undetermined. Trimming took off 5 bases at V and 0 bases at J, with 9 bases between the two ends. The CDR3 runs to 14 residues. CDR1 and CDR2 from the germline V gene are SEHNR and FQNEAQ (reference sequence). CDR3 nucleotides: TGTGCCAGCAGCCTGACAACTAGCACAGATACGCAGTATTTT. Amino acids: CASSLTTSTDTQYF.

This clone has a handful of counts. The rearrangement uses TRBV4-2 and TRBJ2-7; 12 bases are shared with TRBD2. The ends lost 5 bases at V and 8 bases at J; junction bases unmatched: 10. CDR3 length: 15 amino acids. Germline V gene sequence: CDR1 LGHNA, CDR2 YNFKEQ. The chain's CDR3 is CASSLTSGRRNQQYF. Written as DNA, the CDR3 is TGTGCCAGCAGCTTGACTAGCGGGAGACGAAATCAGCAGTACTTC.

The rearrangement uses TRBV7-2 and TRBJ2-7; TRBD2 aligns across 10 bases. The V gene's germline CDR1 is SGHTA and CDR2 FQGNSA. The CDR3 is made up of 14 amino acids. V dropped 4 bases and J dropped 6; count of bases not matched to a gene: 6. The DNA of the CDR3 is TGTGCCAGCAGCTCGGCTAGCGGGAGTGTCGAGCAGTACTTC. The encoded protein is CASSSASGSVEQYF.

The V gene is TRBV4-3, the J gene TRBJ1-2, with unresolved D. The length of the CDR3 is 16 residues. Per germline, CDR1 LGHNA and CDR2 YSLEER. Trimming stripped 2 bases from V and 3 bases from J, with 16 bases between. The CDR3 loop is CASSQIARLRDYGYTF. CDR3 DNA sequence: TGCGCCAGCAGCCAAATAGCGAGACTGCGAGACTATGGCTACACCTTC.

The chain is built from TRBV6-1 and TRBJ2-7, with TRBD1 identical over 9 bases. This CDR3 is 16 amino acids long. The germline V gene has CDR1 MNHNS and CDR2 SASEGT. Unmatched junction bases numbered 9, after V lost 2 bases and J lost 4 bases. DNA for the CDR3: TGTGCCAGCAGTGAATATCTTCCGGGACAGGGATACGAGCAGTACTTC. As protein: CASSEYLPGQGYEQYF.

The chain joins TRBV9 to TRBJ1-2, with no clear D. The CDR3 totals 13 residues. V dropped 4 bases and J dropped 8 bases, with 15 bases sitting between them. The V gene's germline CDR1 is SGDLS and CDR2 YYNGEE. The CDR3 here is CASSREQVLGYTF. Here the CDR3 DNA reads TGTGCCAGCAGCAGGGAGCAGGTTTTGGGCTACACCTTC.

The chain uses TRBV4-1 and TRBJ2-1; TRBD2 matches 10 bases. The CDR3 covers 16 residues. In germline, CDR1 is MGHRA, CDR2 YSYEKL. V lost 0 bases and J lost 10; bases outside the gene matches: 9. Here the CDR3 reads CASSQDYLAGAEEQFF. The CDR3 nucleotides read TGCGCCAGCAGCCAAGATTATCTAGCGGGAGCAGAAGAGCAGTTCTTC.

V is TRBV4-1 and J is TRBJ2-7; 13 positions agree with TRBD2. The trim removed 1 base at V and 0 bases at J, leaving 6 bases unmatched. The germline CDR1 and CDR2 sequences are MGHRA and YSYEKL. CDR3 length: 18 amino acids. This CDR3 is CASSQGTSGGSISYEQYF. The DNA of the CDR3 is TGCGCCAGCAGCCAAGGGACTAGCGGGGGTAGCATCTCCTACGAGCAGTACTTC.

The chain employs TRBV28 and TRBJ1-3; D call uncertain. This CDR3 has 12 amino acids. V dropped 4 bases and J dropped 3 bases, with 4 bases sitting between them. Per the germline V gene, CDR1 is MDHEN and CDR2 is SYDVKM. The CDR3 region is CASSYNGNTIYF. In nucleotides, the CDR3 is TGTGCCAGCAGTTACAATGGAAACACCATATATTTT.

The chain employs TRBV4-3 and TRBJ2-1; TRBD2 is a possible D gene (6 bases). CDR1 is LGHNA, CDR2 YSLEER, per germline. The CDR3 length is 13 residues. The ends were cut back, 1 base at V and 13 bases at J, with 14 bases in the middle. For the CDR3, the DNA is TGCGCCAGCAGCCAAGGCCCCGGGGGAGCACAGTTCTTC. This gives the protein CASSQGPGGAQFF.

The chain carries TRBV28 and TRBJ2-5; 8 positions agree with TRBD1. V lost 3 bases, J lost 4 bases, and 4 bases stayed unmatched. Germline lookup yields CDR1 MDHEN and CDR2 SYDVKM. This CDR3 comprises 14 residues. CDR3 bases: TGTGCCAGCAGTTTGGGACAGGTCCTAGAGACCCAGTACTTC. Its translation is CASSLGQVLETQYF.

In DNA, the CDR3 is TGTGCCAGCAGTTTAGATCCTAGCGGGAGGGCCATAGTAGCAGATACGCAGTATTTT. This gives the protein CASSLDPSGRAIVADTQYF. The chain recombines TRBV27 with TRBJ2-3, with TRBD2 matching over 12 bases. J gave up 4 bases and V 2 bases, and 13 bases lay outside the gene matches. CDR3 length: 19 amino acids. The germline V gene encodes CDR1 MNHEY and CDR2 SMNVEV (reference sequence).

This chain joins TRBV27 and TRBJ2-5; 8 bases map to TRBD1. CDR3 size: 16 residues. With V trimmed by 5 bases and J by 6 bases, 14 bases remained unmatched. CDR1 and CDR2 (germline): MNHEY, SMNVEV (reference sequence). The CDR3 nucleotides read TGTGCCAGCAGTGAAGGATTGGCGACAGGGGATCAGACCCAGTACTTC. Protein product: CASSEGLATGDQTQYF.

The rearrangement uses TRBV28 and TRBJ1-1; D unclear. The V and J ends lost 3 bases and 13 bases respectively, with 18 bases between them. The CDR3 consists of 13 residues. The germline V gene has CDR1 MDHEN and CDR2 SYDVKM. DNA of the CDR3: TGTGCCAGCAGTTTTTCAGTTCGGGGAGTCGGTTTCTTT. Its translation: CASSFSVRGVGFF.